Below, 27 T cell receptor beta chains from the same sample are listed, as sequenced in a study of cytomegalovirus exposure and HLA in healthy donors. Use of 60 Vbeta and 13 Jbeta primers characterized the PCR. Profiled with immunoSEQ multiplex PCR; TCRdb holds only in-frame clones, not every one. The top ten clones hold approximately 2.9% of a sample with approximately 190,000 clones, around 84% of them seen once. Sequencing used PBMCs. These receptors were obtained from a woman between 45 and 60 years old in good health and CMV-seropositive.

The chain links TRBV6-6 to TRBJ2-1; 10 nucleotides agree with TRBD2. Germline V gene sequence: CDR1 MNHNY, CDR2 SVGAGI (reference sequence). V shed 5 bases, J shed 3 bases, and the junction held 1 base outside the gene matches. The length of the CDR3 is 14 residues. The chain's CDR3 is CASSPSGGYNEQFF. DNA of the CDR3: TGTGCCAGCAGTCCTAGCGGGGGCTACAATGAGCAGTTCTTC.

The chain uses TRBV4-1 and TRBJ2-3; 7 nucleotides line up with TRBD1. Germline V gene data show CDR1 as MGHRA and CDR2 as YSYEKL. Unmatched junction bases numbered 9, after V lost 2 bases and J lost 4 bases. The CDR3 is 16 residues long. The CDR3 region is CASSQYQGQGADTQYF. The CDR3 nucleotides read TGCGCCAGCAGCCAATATCAAGGGCAGGGGGCAGATACGCAGTATTTT.

V usage is TRBV2 and J usage is TRBJ2-3; TRBD2 matches 11 bases. Germline V lookup: CDR1 SNHLY, CDR2 FYNNEI. J gave up 5 bases and V 3 bases, and 7 bases lay outside the gene matches. The CDR3 is 16 amino acids. As DNA, the CDR3 is TGTGCCAGCAGTGATATAGCGGGGGGGCCAGGAGATACGCAGTATTTT. Its protein product is CASSDIAGGPGDTQYF. Complete variable domain (other parts from reference TRBV2 and TRBJ2-3): EPEVTQTPSHQVTQMGQEVILRCVPISNHLYFYWYRQILGQKVEFLVSFYNNEISEKSEIFDDQFSVERPDGSNFTLKIRSTKLEDSAMYFCASSDIAGGPGDTQYFGPGTRLTVL.

This sequence joins TRBV7-9 and TRBJ2-1, with D possibly matching TRBD1 (6 bases). With 3 bases removed from V and 2 bases from J, the gap between germline ends came to 11 bases. Germline CDR1 and CDR2: SEHNR and FQNEAQ (reference sequence). The CDR3 loop spans 15 amino acids. CDR3 sequence: CASSFGWGPYNEQFF. For the CDR3, the DNA is TGTGCCAGCAGCTTTGGGTGGGGGCCCTACAATGAGCAGTTCTTC.

V is TRBV6-1 and J is TRBJ1-1; D perhaps matches TRBD1 (5 bases). The CDR3 covers 13 residues. Trimming removed 1 base from V and 7 bases from J, with 10 bases in between. The germline gives CDR1 MNHNS, CDR2 SASEGT. The CDR3 nucleotides read TGTGCCAGCAGTGAAGTCAGGGCCGGTGAAGCTTTCTTT. As protein: CASSEVRAGEAFF.

This chain connects TRBV6-5 to TRBJ1-6; D might be TRBD1 (6 bases). Germline-derived CDR1 and CDR2 are MNHEY and SVGAGI. V was clipped by 6 bases and J by 6 bases, with 12 bases between them. The CDR3 length is 14 residues. The CDR3: CASRQGVGNSPLHF. DNA of the CDR3: TGTGCCAGCAGACAGGGAGTAGGTAATTCACCCCTCCACTTT.

The gene calls are TRBV6-6 and TRBJ2-5; TRBD2 might be the D (6 bases). Germline-derived CDR1 and CDR2 are MNHNY and SVGAGI (reference sequence). Trimming cost V 4 bases and J 1 base, with 16 bases left between them. CDR3 length: 16 amino acids. In DNA, the CDR3 is TGTGCCAGCAGTTCGCTCCCCGGGACTTCCCAAGAGACCCAGTACTTC. Amino acid sequence: CASSSLPGTSQETQYF.

This clone has just one count. The gene calls are TRBV21-1 and TRBJ1-4; the tabulated D call, TRBD1, remains unverified against the DNA. TRBV21-1 is termed a pseudogene. This CDR3 is built from 17 residues. The CDR3 DNA reads TGTGCCAGCAGCGCCAGGGACAGGGGAAAGGTTAATGAAAAACTGTTTTTT. It is translated as CASSARDRGKVNEKLFF.

The gene calls are TRBV5-1 and TRBJ2-7, with a possible D match to TRBD2 (6 bases). CDR1 is SGHRS and CDR2 is YFSETQ in the germline V gene. This CDR3 comprises 14 residues. The V end was cut by 0 bases, the J end by 1 base, with 8 bases between. The CDR3 loop is CASSLVGGSYEQYF. CDR3 DNA: TGCGCCAGCAGCTTGGTCGGGGGTTCCTACGAGCAGTACTTC.

This chain joins TRBV2 and TRBJ1-2; D is perhaps TRBD1 (5 bases). This CDR3 has 13 amino acids. The ends were cut back, 6 bases at V and 7 bases at J, with 15 bases in the middle. Looked up from germline, CDR1 is SNHLY and CDR2 is FYNNEI. CDR3 bases: TGTGCCAGCAGAAAGGGGTTAGGTGGTGGCTACACCTTC. It is translated as CASRKGLGGGYTF.

This clone was picked up a small number of times. The rearrangement uses TRBV5-4 and TRBJ1-5, with 7 bases lining up with TRBD1. Per the germline V gene, CDR1 is SGHNT and CDR2 is YYREEE (reference sequence). The CDR3 is 16 residues long. V dropped 2 bases and J dropped 4; count of bases not matched to a gene: 9. The DNA of the CDR3 is TGTGCCAGCAGCTTAGGGGGCCAGGACAAGAATCAGCCCCAGCATTTT. The encoded protein is CASSLGGQDKNQPQHF.

This clone has only a few counts. The V gene is TRBV4-1, the J gene TRBJ2-6; D gene uncertain. The CDR3 totals 17 residues. Trimming pared 4 bases from V and 0 bases from J, leaving 13 bases between. The V gene's germline CDR1 is MGHRA and CDR2 YSYEKL. CDR3 protein: CASSPTQSSSGANVLTF. The CDR3 DNA is TGCGCCAGCAGCCCGACTCAATCGAGCTCTGGGGCCAACGTCCTGACTTTC.

V and J are TRBV7-2 and TRBJ2-7; 16 bases line up with TRBD2. Losses at the gene ends were 5 bases for V and 4 bases for J; bases not matched to a gene: 11. The CDR3 spans 18 residues. Per germline, CDR1 SGHTA and CDR2 FQGNSA. The CDR3 nucleotides read TGTGCCAGCAGCCCCCCAGGGACTAGCGGGGGGGCCGCTTACGAGCAGTACTTC. Encoded protein: CASSPPGTSGGAAYEQYF.

This chain joins TRBV7-2 and TRBJ2-4; D possibly corresponds to TRBD2 (6 bases). Trimming pared 3 bases from V and 6 bases from J, leaving 9 bases between. The germline V gene encodes CDR1 SGHTA and CDR2 FQGNSA. CDR3 length: 13 residues. The CDR3 here is CASSLQGGNIQYF. The CDR3 DNA is TGTGCCAGCAGCTTGCAGGGAGGAAACATTCAGTACTTC.

V is TRBV9 and J is TRBJ2-2, with TRBD2 matching over 8 bases. This CDR3 region has 15 residues. Germline CDR1 reads SGDLS; CDR2 reads YYNGEE. The V segment lost 0 bases and the J segment 4 bases; nucleotides outside the gene matches: 2. The CDR3 DNA is TGTGCCAGCAGCGTAGCGGGGGGGCCCACCGGGGAGCTGTTTTTT. Protein product: CASSVAGGPTGELFF.

As DNA, the CDR3 is TGTGCCAGCAGCGTAGGACTAGCGAGCACAGATACGCAGTATTTT. This sequence encodes CASSVGLASTDTQYF. This chain connects TRBV9 to TRBJ2-3, with 8 bases matching TRBD2. The CDR3 has 15 residues. Germline lookup yields CDR1 SGDLS and CDR2 YYNGEE. V shed 0 bases and J 0 bases; nucleotides not matched to a gene: 0.

This chain joins TRBV7-9 and TRBJ2-1; 8 nucleotides match TRBD2. CDR1 is SEHNR and CDR2 is FQNEAQ in the germline V gene (reference sequence). The V and J ends lost 6 bases and 3 bases, in that order; junction bases with no gene match: 1. This CDR3 has 13 residues. The CDR3 spells CASRAGGYNEQFF. CDR3 DNA sequence: TGTGCCAGCAGGGCGGGGGGCTACAATGAGCAGTTCTTC.

The count of this clone is one. CDR3 residues: CASSSLLTGVPEAFF. The CDR3 bases are TGTGCCAGCAGCTCCTTACTAACAGGGGTCCCTGAAGCTTTCTTT. This chain connects TRBV5-4 to TRBJ1-1; TRBD1 agrees at 7 bases. Germline values: CDR1 SGHNT, CDR2 YYREEE (reference sequence). The junction had 11 bases not matched to a gene; V was cut back by 3 bases and J by 6 bases. The CDR3 consists of 15 residues.

The chain recombines TRBV6-5 with TRBJ1-5; perhaps TRBD1 as D (5 bases). Germline V gene data show CDR1 as MNHEY and CDR2 as SVGAGI. V gave up 7 bases and J gave up 6 bases, with 10 bases separating them. The CDR3 runs to 12 residues. CDR3 region: CASNPGIQPQHF. The CDR3 nucleotides read TGTGCCAGCAACCCAGGGATTCAGCCCCAGCATTTT.

V and J are TRBV4-1 and TRBJ1-1; D is ambiguous. CDR3 length equals 16 residues. Trimming stripped 1 base from V and 3 bases from J, with 15 bases between. Germline V gene lookup returns CDR1 MGHRA and CDR2 YSYEKL. Here the CDR3 reads CASSQGGGGLDTEAFF. CDR3 in DNA: TGCGCCAGCAGCCAAGGGGGTGGAGGGTTGGACACTGAAGCTTTCTTT.

CDR3 loop: CAISESESLLKETQYF. The CDR3 nucleotides read TGTGCCATCAGTGAGTCAGAGAGCCTTCTAAAAGAGACCCAGTACTTC. V is TRBV10-3 and J is TRBJ2-5; D remains ambiguous. V was pared by 0 bases and J by 3 bases, with 14 bases between. The V gene's germline CDR1 is ENHRY and CDR2 SYGVKD. The CDR3 loop spans 16 amino acids.

V usage is TRBV11-1 and J usage is TRBJ2-7, with D possibly being TRBD1 (5 bases). The CDR3 totals 15 residues. V lost 5 bases and J lost 5, with 19 bases in between. From germline, CDR1 is SGHAT and CDR2 FQDESV (reference sequence). CDR3 region: CASSPTRYTGNEQYF. CDR3 bases: TGTGCCAGCAGCCCCACCCGCTATACAGGTAACGAGCAGTACTTC. The full variable domain, completed using reference TRBV11-1 and TRBJ2-7, is EAEVAQSPRYKITEKSQAVAFWCDPISGHATLYWYRQILGQGPELLVQFQDESVVDDSQLPKDRFSAERLKGVDSTLKIQPAELGDSAMYLCASSPTRYTGNEQYFGPGTRLTVT.

The gene calls are TRBV27 and TRBJ2-7, with TRBD2 as a possible D gene (7 bases). Germline V gene data show CDR1 as MNHEY and CDR2 as SMNVEV (reference sequence). CDR3 length: 16 residues. The ends were cut back, 0 bases at V and 7 bases at J, with 19 bases in the middle. The CDR3 DNA sequence: TGTGCCAGCAGTTTATCCCCGCCTAGGGGGGGCAGGGAGCAGTACTTC. Protein sequence: CASSLSPPRGGREQYF.

V and J are TRBV15 and TRBJ2-7; 8 nucleotides match TRBD1. From germline, CDR1 is LNHNV and CDR2 YYDKDF (reference sequence). Trimming took 3 bases from V and 5 from J; bases not matched to a gene: 15. This CDR3 has 17 amino acids. The CDR3 sequence: CATSSLSTRTGSHEQYF. The CDR3 DNA is TGTGCCACCAGCAGCCTAAGCACTAGGACAGGGAGTCACGAGCAGTACTTC.

This chain joins TRBV7-9 and TRBJ1-1; D is unclear. Trimming stripped 1 base from V and 3 bases from J, with 3 bases between. From germline, CDR1 is SEHNR and CDR2 FQNEAQ (reference sequence). The CDR3 extends over 12 amino acids. The CDR3 loop is CASSLDYTEAFF. The CDR3 nucleotides read TGTGCCAGCAGCTTAGACTACACTGAAGCTTTCTTT. Full variable domain (rest looked up from reference TRBV7-9 and TRBJ1-1): DTGVSQNPRHKITKRGQNVTFRCDPISEHNRLYWYRQTLGQGPEFLTYFQNEAQLEKSRLLSDRFSAERPKGSFSTLEIQRTEQGDSAMYLCASSLDYTEAFFGQGTRLTVV.

On this clone: At one of its ends the junction is not consistent with the germline gene, which may arise from a read error. The chain uses TRBV6-6 and TRBJ2-7, with D hard to call. Germline assignment: CDR1 MNHNY and CDR2 SVGAGI (reference sequence). CDR3 length: 13 amino acids. The CDR3 sequence is CASTSTISYEQYF. In DNA form, the CDR3 reads TGTGCCAGCACTTCGACAATCTCCTACGAACAGTACTTC.

The chain is built from TRBV6-1 and TRBJ2-3, with unresolved D. Germline lookup yields CDR1 MNHNS and CDR2 SASEGT. CDR3 length: 14 residues. V lost 9 bases to trimming and J lost 3 bases, with 16 bases between them. The chain's CDR3 is CASPPRLGTDTQYF. The CDR3 DNA is TGTGCCAGTCCCCCCAGGCTTGGAACAGATACGCAGTATTTT.